This T cell receptor beta chain was recorded in a study of T-cell reconstitution after alpha-beta-depleted transplantation in children (dated by TCRdb to about 2016). About the study as a whole: Using TCR repertoire profiling, the study followed T-cell immune reconstitution in a quantitative way in children after TCRalphabeta/CD19-depleted allogeneic hematopoietic cell transplantation.

Library construction relied on PCR. The instrument was an Illumina HiSeq 2500. Molecular barcoding was employed in the preparation of TCR libraries, with unique molecular identifiers being used to normalize TCRbeta repertoire quantification. TCRdb reworked the public reads: Q25 trimming with fastp, MiXCR clone assembly, productive beta chains retained. Rows with one shared CDR3 protein collapse into an entry with the most common genes and DNA. For this sample the table gives 500,000 to 650,000 distinct CDR3 sequences, of which roughly an eighth were detected only once. Together, the top ten hold around 15% of the sample. The treatment or condition label corresponds to: allogeneic hematopoietic cell transplantation with graft depleted of TCRalphabeta T cells and CD19 B cells. The children who served as transplant recipients had been given grafts of TCRalphabeta/CD19-depleted allogeneic hematopoietic cells.

Broad study findings and their caveats: The high TCRbeta diversity at day 60 in some patients was ascribed to recipient T cells and intrathymic progenitors that had survived conditioning. Hyperexpanded clone frequencies declined over subsequent months; after one year, T-cell counts and TCRbeta diversity were mostly attributed to newly produced T cells. Apparently early alphabetaT-cell count recovery about two months after transplant reportedly relied on only several hundred rapidly expanded clones derived from non-depleted graft cells.

CDR1 and CDR2 are drawn from the germline V gene (reference sequence): DFQATT, SNEGSKA. V and J lose 3 bases and 8 bases, and a span of 16 bases separates them. Counted from cysteine to phenylalanine, this CDR3 has 14 amino acids. CDR3 DNA only is kept here, 42 bases in frame from base 1. As to this clonotype: The specificity of this receptor is unknown. Qualities for individual bases were not recorded, and no much larger clone is one base off.

The sequencing here drew on PBMCs, mostly from graft donor cells, taken 180 days after TCRalphabeta/CD19-depleted stem cell transplant. The TCR originated in a female patient aged 2-15 years who had a stem cell transplant for aplastic anemia, so the T cells may come from the graft donor. The chain was built from TRBV20-1 and TRBJ1-4; the D gene is unclear. The nucleotide sequence reads as follows: TGCAGTGCTAGCCAAACGAACACTCGAGAAAAACTGTTTTTT. Protein translation: CSASQTNTREKLFF.